Listed below are T cell receptor beta chains from one sample, sequenced in a study of shared clonotypes between healthy human individuals. Clones were sequenced by immunoSEQ multiplex PCR, and TCRdb holds only the in-frame ones, with some missing. The sample lists 2 million to 3 million clones; roughly 93% were seen once. Sequenced material: naive CD4+ T cells from PBMCs. These receptors originate from a man aged 18-30 years in good health. Some clones in this sample may be carry-over from other donors' samples. Both conserved end residues are part of each CDR3. Fields, in order: V gene, clone size, J gene, D gene, CDR3 DNA, CDR3 protein. The D gene is left open where the match is weak. A row's size may be missing; if present it is once, few, many or a size class.

>TRBV2|once|TRBJ1-5|-
TGTGCCAGCAGTGTCTTTCTTCGGCCCCAGCATTTT
CASSVFLRPQHF
>TRBV7-3|-|TRBJ1-1|-
TGTGCCAGCGGGCAGAACATGAACACTGAAGCTTTCTTT
CASGQNMNTEAFF
>TRBV28|-|TRBJ1-5|-
TGTGCCAGCAGTCTGACGAGTTATCAGCCCCAGCATTTT
CASSLTSYQPQHF
>TRBV2|-|TRBJ2-7|-
TGTGCCAGCAGGGTTGAACGAAAAACCTACGAGCAGTACTTC
CASRVERKTYEQYF
>TRBV5-1|once|TRBJ2-7|TRBD2
TGCGCCAGCAGCCCCTTGACTAGCGGGGGAGGAGGCTACGAGCAGTACTTC
CASSPLTSGGGGYEQYF
>TRBV4-1|-|TRBJ2-3|TRBD2
TGCGCCAGCAGCCAACCCCGGGGTAGCGGGAGGTTGACAGATACGCAGTATTTT
CASSQPRGSGRLTDTQYF
>TRBV11-2|-|TRBJ2-7|-
TGTGCCAGCAGCTTAGAGACGGGTTCCGAGCAGTACTTC
CASSLETGSEQYF
>TRBV7-2|-|TRBJ2-3|TRBD2
TGTGCCAGCAGCTTACCCGGTAGCGGGAGGGCAGTCACAGATACGCAGTATTTT
CASSLPGSGRAVTDTQYF
>TRBV28|-|TRBJ1-2|-
TGTGCCAGCAGTCTAGTACTCGGGTCTAACTATGGCTACACCTTC
CASSLVLGSNYGYTF
>TRBV18|-|TRBJ2-2|-
TGTGCCAGCTCACCCCCCGGCACCGGGGAGCTGTTTTTT
CASSPPGTGELFF
>TRBV12-5|once|TRBJ1-1|-
TGTGCTAGTGGTTTGGAGGTGGAAACCGAAGCTTTCTTT
CASGLEVETEAFF
>TRBV7-2|-|TRBJ1-6|-
TGTGCCAGCAGCTCGAGGACGGATCTTTCACCCCTCCACTTT
CASSSRTDLSPLHF
>TRBV5-1|-|TRBJ2-7|-
TGCGCCAGCAGCCGGAGTAGCGGATGGACTCGGGAGCAGTACTTC
CASSRSSGWTREQYF
>TRBV5-6|-|TRBJ2-7|TRBD2
TGTGCCAGCAGCGAGGGGACTAGCGGGAGGGCCTACGAGCAGTACTTC
CASSEGTSGRAYEQYF
>TRBV28|-|TRBJ2-7|-
TGTGCCATCCGGGACGACTCCTACGAGCAGTACTTC
CAIRDDSYEQYF
>TRBV28|-|TRBJ1-5|-
TGTGCCAGCAGCTCAGGACTGAGCAATCAGCCCCAGCATTTT
CASSSGLSNQPQHF
>TRBV5-1|-|TRBJ1-1|-
TGCGCCACCAGAGACGCAGTGAACACTGAAGCTTTCTTT
CATRDAVNTEAFF
>TRBV19|-|TRBJ2-3|TRBD2
TGTGCCAGTAACCAGGGACTAGATCGGGATACGCAGTATTTT
CASNQGLDRDTQYF
>TRBV5-4|-|TRBJ1-2|-
TGTGCCAGCAGCTTGGGGGGCCTTTACCCTAACTATGGCTACACCTTC
CASSLGGLYPNYGYTF